These 8 T cell receptor beta chains came from one sample sequenced in a study of monozygotic twins with inflammatory bowel disease. TCRdb reprocessed the 5' RACE reads; each CDR3 protein has one entry and no DNA is given. The sample has around 380,000 distinct CDR3 sequences; the top ten hold about 2.3%. The sample consisted of blood. The receptors were sampled from a human donor with ulcerative colitis or Crohn's disease, or a healthy co-twin of an affected twin (not recorded which).

The chain carries TRBV6-5 and TRBJ1-3. Germline assignment: CDR1 MNHEY and CDR2 SVGAGI. CDR3 length equals 15 residues. CDR3 region: CASSKFRNSGNTIYF.

This chain joins TRBV15 and TRBJ2-1; the D call of TRBD2 rests on TCRdb alone, since no DNA is present to check it. This CDR3 is 17 amino acids long. Germline assignment: CDR1 LNHNV and CDR2 YYDKDF (reference sequence). CDR3 in amino acids: CATSRDSIAGGYNEQFF.

V and J are TRBV6-2 or TRBV6-3 and TRBJ2-2; the D gene TCRdb calls, TRBD1, cannot be checked with no DNA. Looked up from germline, CDR1 is MNHEY and CDR2 is SVGEGT. The CDR3 consists of 15 residues. The CDR3 loop is CASSPYIGDTGELFF.

The V and J genes are TRBV20-1 and TRBJ2-7; TCRdb gives TRBD2 as the D gene, but with no DNA this cannot be confirmed. Germline V CDR1 and CDR2: DFQATT, SNEGSKA (reference sequence). The CDR3 sequence is 12 residues long. CDR3 sequence: CSFSPGVYEQYF.

J is TRBJ1-2 and V is TRBV20-1; TCRdb reports TRBD1, a call that lacks DNA to check it against. This CDR3 is built from 15 residues. Germline assignment: CDR1 DFQATT and CDR2 SNEGSKA (reference sequence). CDR3: CSARDASEGFLGYTF.

The chain recombines TRBV2 with TRBJ1-5; the D gene TCRdb calls, TRBD1, cannot be checked with no DNA. This CDR3 has 15 amino acids. The germline V gene encodes CDR1 SNHLY and CDR2 FYNNEI. The CDR3 here is CASSRDGVSNQPQHF.

The rearrangement joins TRBV4-1 to TRBJ1-2; the TCRdb D gene call, TRBD1, has no DNA to confirm it. From germline, CDR1 is MGHRA and CDR2 YSYEKL. The length of the CDR3 is 19 residues. CDR3 loop: CASSQEYSGTGGRGYGYTF.

The chain couples TRBV5-1 to TRBJ2-7; TCRdb lists TRBD2, though no DNA is available to test this call. The CDR3 totals 15 residues. Germline V gives CDR1 SGHRS, CDR2 YFSETQ. The CDR3 loop is CASSLMTGDGYEQYF.